This T cell receptor beta chain was captured by sequencing in a study of T cells in Graves' hyperthyroidism and ophthalmopathy. This clonotype was seen repeatedly, ten times or more. The sample of blood was obtained at first hyperthyroidism diagnosis (before any ophthalmopathy symptoms). The germline V and J ends were trimmed by 6 bases and 13 bases, with 28 bases remaining between them. The germline V gene has CDR1 LNHDA and CDR2 SQIVND (reference sequence). This CDR3 comprises 16 residues. RNA transcripts yielded amplified TCR beta CDR3 regions. TCR CDR3 regions were first amplified by RT-PCR with HTBI primers. MiXCR, applied by TCRdb to the multiplex PCR reads, yields one record per CDR3 protein. The table has 350,000 to 450,000 distinct CDR3 sequences, about 18% seen once.

The sequence was obtained from a woman aged 25 to 39 with Graves' hyperthyroidism that later progressed to Graves' ophthalmopathy. The sequenced material came from blood. This chain uses TRBV19 with TRBJ1-5, with no clear D. The CDR3 protein is CASSPSSSGGSSSQHF. The CDR3 nucleotides read TGTGCCAGTAGCCCCTCGTCCTCGGGAGGGTCATCGTCTCAGCATTTT. The variable domain in full, with the rest retrieved from reference TRBV19 and TRBJ1-5, is DGGITQSPKYLFRKEGQNVTLSCEQNLNHDAMYWYRQDPGQGLRLIYYSQIVNDFQKGDIAEGYSVSREKKESFPLTVTSAQKNPTAFYLCASSPSSSGGSSSQHFGDGTRLSIL.